The 31 T cell receptor beta chains below all came from one sample that was sequenced in a study of cytomegalovirus exposure and HLA in healthy donors (dated by TCRdb to 2016 to 2017). The library was built by means of the immunoSEQ multiplex PCR assay. The multiplex PCR relied on a mix of 60 forward primers for TCR Vbeta segments and 13 reverse primers for TCR Jbeta segments. The table was pulled from immuneACCESS by TCRdb, which kept in-frame rearrangements only. Such tables lose some clones; where checked, under half of the loss comes from unresolved V genes, and the rest has no known cause. The sample profile shows 95,000 to 100,000 clones; more than 70% of them were found once. The ten largest clonotypes hold approximately 3.6% of the sample. Sequenced sample: PBMCs. The source of these receptors is a man aged 30 to 45 in good health and CMV-seronegative.

The gene calls are TRBV27 and TRBJ1-1; a weak D match, TRBD1 (5 bases). CDR1 is MNHEY, CDR2 SMNVEV, per germline (reference sequence). This CDR3 region has 14 residues. V lost 8 bases, J lost 0 bases, and 13 bases lay in between. CDR3 bases: TGTGCCAGCGGAAGGGGACTCCTGAACACTGAAGCTTTCTTT. Protein: CASGRGLLNTEAFF.

The chain is built from TRBV6-5 and TRBJ1-2; 7 nucleotides line up with TRBD1. This CDR3 is built from 14 residues. The ends lost 8 bases at V and 1 base at J; junction bases unmatched: 7. CDR1 MNHEY and CDR2 SVGAGI come from the germline V gene. The CDR3 nucleotides are TGTGCCAGCCAGGGGGGATATGATAACTATGGCTACACCTTC. Its translation: CASQGGYDNYGYTF.

This chain links TRBV5-1 with TRBJ2-1, with D possibly matching TRBD1 (6 bases). CDR1 and CDR2 (germline): SGHRS, YFSETQ. The V end was cut by 3 bases, the J end by 0 bases, with 10 bases between. CDR3 length: 15 residues. The chain's CDR3 is CASSSGTISYNEQFF. CDR3 sequence (DNA): TGCGCCAGCAGCTCTGGGACAATCTCCTACAATGAGCAGTTCTTC.

The rearrangement links TRBV27 to TRBJ2-7; possibly TRBD1 for D (6 bases). The CDR3 runs to 14 residues. V was pared by 6 bases and J by 0 bases, with 12 bases between. CDR1 and CDR2 from the germline V gene are MNHEY and SMNVEV (reference sequence). The DNA for the CDR3 is TGTGCCAGCAGCAAACAGGGATACTCCTACGAGCAGTACTTC. It translates to CASSKQGYSYEQYF.

This chain uses TRBV7-2 with TRBJ2-5; no definite D call. This CDR3 contains 16 residues. Germline assignment: CDR1 SGHTA and CDR2 FQGNSA. V lost 3 bases and J 0 bases, leaving 14 bases between the germline ends. CDR3 sequence: CASSFLPPVYQETQYF. DNA of the CDR3: TGTGCCAGCAGCTTCCTTCCCCCTGTGTACCAAGAGACCCAGTACTTC.

The J gene is TRBJ1-1, the V gene TRBV5-1; D is unclear. CDR1 is SGHRS, CDR2 YFSETQ, per germline. V dropped 0 bases and J dropped 5 bases, with 8 bases sitting between them. The CDR3 is made up of 13 amino acids. As DNA, the CDR3 is TGCGCCAGCAGCTTGGAACAGTTTACTGAAGCTTTCTTT. Residues: CASSLEQFTEAFF.

J is TRBJ2-1 and V is TRBV4-3; D may be TRBD2 (6 bases). Germline-derived CDR1 and CDR2 are LGHNA and YSLEER. This CDR3 comprises 17 residues. With 1 base removed from V and 1 base from J, the gap between germline ends came to 14 bases. The CDR3 DNA reads as TGCGCCAGCAGCCAAGTTGTGGCGGGGTTATCCTACAATGAGCAGTTCTTC. It yields the protein CASSQVVAGLSYNEQFF.

This clone was picked up one time. The CDR3 here is CASSSPLVAPRINEQFF. CDR3 nucleotide sequence: TGTGCCAGCAGTTCCCCCCTGGTAGCCCCACGTATTAATGAGCAGTTCTTC. The V gene is TRBV27, the J gene TRBJ2-1; D is unresolved. CDR1 and CDR2 from the germline V gene are MNHEY and SMNVEV (reference sequence). Trimming removed 4 bases at V and 7 bases at J, with 23 bases between. The CDR3 totals 17 residues.

The chain is built from TRBV28 and TRBJ2-6; no definite D call. The CDR3 spans 14 residues. The V gene's germline CDR1 is MDHEN and CDR2 SYDVKM. V gave up 6 bases and J gave up 0 bases, with 6 bases separating them. CDR3 loop: CASRAYSGANVLTF. The CDR3 DNA is TGTGCCAGCAGAGCCTACTCTGGGGCCAACGTCCTGACTTTC.

The chain uses TRBV5-5 and TRBJ1-5; D not certain. CDR1 and CDR2 (germline): SGHKS, YYEKEE (reference sequence). The germline V and J ends were trimmed by 1 base and 1 base, with 9 bases remaining between them. The CDR3 is 15 residues long. Written as DNA, the CDR3 is TGTGCCAGCAGCTTGTCCGCGGTGAGCAATCAGCCCCAGCATTTT. Its protein product is CASSLSAVSNQPQHF. The whole variable domain, remainder taken from reference TRBV5-5 and TRBJ1-5, is DAGVTQSPTHLIKTRGQQVTLRCSPISGHKSVSWYQQVLGQGPQFIFQYYEKEERGRGNFPDRFSARQFPNYSSELNVNALLLGDSALYLCASSLSAVSNQPQHFGDGTRLSIL.

This clone was seen just once. The chain recombines TRBV6-5 with TRBJ2-7; the match to TRBD1 covers 12 bases. The V and J ends lost 7 bases and 6 bases, in that order; junction bases with no gene match: 10. Per germline, CDR1 MNHEY and CDR2 SVGAGI. The CDR3 is 15 amino acids. The CDR3 coding sequence is TGTGCCAGCACCCTCTCCGGGACAGGGGGCTTCGAGCAGTACTTC. It encodes CASTLSGTGGFEQYF.

The chain uses TRBV27 and TRBJ1-1, with D tentatively TRBD1 (5 bases). Per germline, CDR1 MNHEY and CDR2 SMNVEV (reference sequence). This CDR3 has 13 amino acids. Trimming stripped 3 bases from V and 5 bases from J, with 10 bases between. The CDR3 sequence: CASSFFSGTEAFF. The CDR3 DNA reads TGTGCCAGCAGTTTCTTTTCAGGGACTGAAGCTTTCTTT.

The chain's CDR3 is CASSLVTPLGAGGNYEQYF. The CDR3 nucleotides are TGTGCCAGCAGCTTAGTTACCCCTCTAGGGGCGGGGGGGAACTACGAGCAGTACTTC. The chain recombines TRBV7-9 with TRBJ2-7; 9 bases map to TRBD2. This CDR3 has 19 residues. CDR1 and CDR2 from the germline V gene are SEHNR and FQNEAQ (reference sequence). V was pared by 1 base and J by 3 bases, with 16 bases of the junction left unmatched. Together with reference TRBV7-9 and TRBJ2-7, the CDR3 gives the full variable domain: DTGVSQNPRHKITKRGQNVTFRCDPISEHNRLYWYRQTLGQGPEFLTYFQNEAQLEKSRLLSDRFSAERPKGSFSTLEIQRTEQGDSAMYLCASSLVTPLGAGGNYEQYFGPGTRLTVT.

CDR3 protein: CASSLQGALGETQYF. DNA of the CDR3: TGTGCCAGCAGCTTACAGGGGGCCTTAGGAGAGACCCAGTACTTC. The rearrangement uses TRBV7-2 and TRBJ2-5, with 8 bases aligning to TRBD1. Germline CDR1 is SGHTA and CDR2 is FQGNSA. The J segment lost 4 bases and the V segment lost 2 bases, leaving 6 bases of the junction unmatched. The CDR3 runs to 15 residues.

This clone was picked up a small number of times. The rearrangement links TRBV7-9 to TRBJ2-5, with D perhaps matching TRBD1 (7 bases). CDR1 SEHNR and CDR2 FQNEAQ come from the germline V gene (reference sequence). The V end was cut by 2 bases, the J end by 5 bases, with 12 bases between. The CDR3 has 14 residues. The CDR3: CASSLSGGLETQYF. As DNA, the CDR3 is TGTGCCAGCAGCTTATCAGGGGGGCTGGAGACCCAGTACTTC.

The gene calls are TRBV5-1 and TRBJ1-6, with D perhaps TRBD1 (5 bases). Trimming took 0 bases from V and 8 from J, leaving 15 bases between them. CDR3 length: 16 amino acids. Germline CDR1 reads SGHRS; CDR2 reads YFSETQ. CDR3 region: CASSLATGNNYSPLHF. The CDR3, as DNA: TGCGCCAGCAGCTTGGCAACAGGCAATAATTATTCACCCCTCCACTTT.

This chain joins TRBV30 and TRBJ2-5, with TRBD2 identical over 9 bases. The CDR3 is 17 amino acids. CDR1 and CDR2 from the germline V gene are GTSNPN and SVGIG (reference sequence). After removal of 5 bases from V and 4 bases from J, the junction contained 17 bases not matched to a gene. The DNA for the CDR3 is TGTGCCTGGGATGGAGGAGCGGGGGGACGCCTAGGAGAGACCCAGTACTTC. The encoded protein is CAWDGGAGGRLGETQYF.

This clone has just a few counts. This chain uses TRBV9 with TRBJ2-7; maybe TRBD2 (6 bases). Germline CDR1 SGDLS, CDR2 YYNGEE. The CDR3 contains 16 residues. The ends were cut back, 0 bases at V and 0 bases at J, with 13 bases in the middle. CDR3 coding DNA: TGTGCCAGCAGCGTAGCGGCTAGCGATAACTCCTACGAGCAGTACTTC. This codes for CASSVAASDNSYEQYF.

The chain has TRBV2 and TRBJ2-2; 9 bases line up with TRBD1. The CDR3 has 15 amino acids. V was pared by 7 bases and J by 3 bases, with 6 bases of the junction left unmatched. Germline CDR1 and CDR2: SNHLY and FYNNEI. The CDR3 DNA follows: TGTGCCAGCAATAGACAGGGGGGGGACACCGGGGAGCTGTTTTTT. It yields the protein CASNRQGGDTGELFF.

This chain connects TRBV4-1 to TRBJ2-7; 14 bases fit TRBD2. The germline gives CDR1 MGHRA, CDR2 YSYEKL. The CDR3 is made up of 19 amino acids. Trimming at V came to 0 bases and at J to 2 bases, leaving 9 bases not matched to a gene. The CDR3 here is CASSQDSGLAGELAYEQYF. As DNA, the CDR3 is TGCGCCAGCAGCCAAGATTCGGGACTAGCGGGAGAGTTGGCCTACGAGCAGTACTTC.

The genes are TRBV4-2 and TRBJ2-7; TRBD2 agrees at 13 bases. The junction had 3 bases not matched to a gene; V was cut back by 3 bases and J by 4 bases. This CDR3 is built from 15 residues. Germline V lookup: CDR1 LGHNA, CDR2 YNFKEQ. The CDR3 protein is CASSQQTSGGYEQYF. CDR3 sequence (DNA): TGTGCCAGCAGCCAGCAGACTAGCGGGGGGTACGAGCAGTACTTC.

The J gene is TRBJ2-5, the V gene TRBV6-5, with D perhaps TRBD2 (6 bases). Per germline, CDR1 MNHEY and CDR2 SVGAGI. Trimming stripped 7 bases from V and 7 bases from J, with 16 bases between. The CDR3 extends over 13 amino acids. The CDR3 sequence: CASTDSGVGTQYF. In nucleotides, the CDR3 is TGTGCCAGCACCGACTCGGGGGTCGGGACCCAGTACTTC.

J is TRBJ2-5 and V is TRBV11-2; D perhaps matches TRBD1 (5 bases). Germline V gene data show CDR1 as SGHAT and CDR2 as FQNNGV. CDR3 size: 13 residues. V lost 3 bases and J 2 bases, leaving 7 bases between the germline ends. The CDR3 nucleotides read TGTGCCAGCAGCTTCAGGGTTCAAGAGACCCAGTACTTC. Translating it yields CASSFRVQETQYF.

The V call is TRBV6-5, the J call TRBJ1-1, with D perhaps matching TRBD1 (6 bases). The CDR3 spans 15 residues. V lost 0 bases and J lost 6, with 14 bases in between. Germline assignment: CDR1 MNHEY and CDR2 SVGAGI. The CDR3 DNA follows: TGTGCCAGCAGTTACTCACCAGGGGTTGGGTCTGAAGCTTTCTTT. Protein: CASSYSPGVGSEAFF.

This clone was detected only once. The chain links TRBV7-9 to TRBJ2-5; tentative D call: TRBD1 (5 bases). CDR3 length: 15 amino acids. The germline V and J ends were trimmed by 5 bases and 1 base, with 14 bases remaining between them. Germline V CDR1 and CDR2: SEHNR, FQNEAQ (reference sequence). CDR3 sequence: CASSPPPGLQETQYF. CDR3 bases: TGTGCCAGCAGCCCCCCCCCAGGGCTCCAAGAGACCCAGTACTTC.

This sequence joins TRBV13 and TRBJ2-7; maybe TRBD2 (7 bases). V shed 4 bases and J shed 7 bases, with 17 bases lying between them. The germline V gene encodes CDR1 PRHDT and CDR2 FYEKMQ (reference sequence). This CDR3 is 14 amino acids long. Here the CDR3 reads CASSSTEGGWEQYF. CDR3 DNA sequence: TGTGCCAGCAGCTCAACGGAGGGGGGGTGGGAGCAGTACTTC.

The chain carries TRBV7-3 and TRBJ2-2, with TRBD2 as a possible D gene (6 bases). V dropped 4 bases and J dropped 4 bases, with 13 bases sitting between them. The CDR3 runs to 15 residues. The germline V gene encodes CDR1 SGHTA and CDR2 FQGTGA. CDR3 sequence: CASSSSLGGTGELFF. The CDR3 DNA is TGTGCCAGCAGCTCGTCGCTGGGGGGCACCGGGGAGCTGTTTTTT.

This chain uses TRBV28 with TRBJ1-4, with 9 bases lining up with TRBD1. The germline CDR1 and CDR2 sequences are MDHEN and SYDVKM. V gave up 6 bases and J gave up 7 bases; unmatched junction bases: 9. The CDR3 is made up of 15 amino acids. The CDR3 here is CASRPTGGWGEKLFF. CDR3 bases: TGTGCCAGCAGGCCGACAGGGGGTTGGGGTGAAAAACTGTTTTTT.

The rearrangement links TRBV30 to TRBJ2-7; TRBD1 is a possible D gene (6 bases). The CDR3 is made up of 12 amino acids. The V gene's germline CDR1 is GTSNPN and CDR2 SVGIG (reference sequence). V shed 3 bases and J shed 2 bases, with 8 bases lying between them. CDR3 protein: CAWSQGPYEQYF. The CDR3 DNA follows: TGTGCCTGGAGCCAGGGGCCCTACGAGCAGTACTTC. Together with reference TRBV30 and TRBJ2-7, the CDR3 gives the full variable domain: SQTIHQWPATLVQPVGSPLSLECTVEGTSNPNLYWYRQAAGRGLQLLFYSVGIGQISSEVPQNLSASRPQDRQFILSSKKLLLSDSGFYLCAWSQGPYEQYFGPGTRLTVT.

The rearrangement joins TRBV11-2 to TRBJ1-1, with D unclear. V was clipped by 1 base and J by 0 bases, with 6 bases between them. CDR1 is SGHAT and CDR2 is FQNNGV in the germline V gene. The CDR3 is made up of 14 amino acids. The DNA for the CDR3 is TGTGCCAGCAGCTTAGGGGCAATGAACACTGAAGCTTTCTTT. Protein: CASSLGAMNTEAFF.

This clone is a singleton in its sample. V and J are TRBV30 and TRBJ1-5, with D possibly TRBD1 on 5 matching bases. Germline V gene lookup returns CDR1 GTSNPN and CDR2 SVGIG (reference sequence). This CDR3 contains 13 residues. Trimming left V 2 bases short and J 4 bases short, with 9 bases between. DNA of the CDR3: TGTGCCTGGAGTACCCAGGGAAATCAGCCCCAGCATTTT. It codes for CAWSTQGNQPQHF.